This TCR beta chain derives from a study of blood T cell repertoires in COVID-19. About the research overall: Some COVID-19 samples were acute and others convalescent; all came from the United States, Italy and Spain. PBMCs, B-cell-depleted T cells, or T cells provided the cDNA or gDNA that made up the material.

This CDR3 region has 16 residues. V was cut by 4 bases and J by 3 bases, with 19 bases left in between. Authors' analysis steps: From reference gene primer amplification, estimates of nucleated cell counts were derived. Produced via immunoSEQ multiplex PCR; TCRdb's table is partial and in-frame only. V, J and clone size reflect that table, while D and trimming were determined from the DNA. The sample includes 95,000 to 150,000 clones, about four fifths of them seen just once. Sequenced input: peripheral blood. The sequence derives from a man aged 55-75 years with active or convalescent COVID-19. The rearrangement links TRBV23-1 to TRBJ2-7, with D possibly being TRBD1 (5 bases). TRBV23-1 is an ORF, and what it does is uncertain. The CDR3 loop reads CASSPPRVAGFYEQYF. The CDR3 DNA reads TGCGCCAGCAGTCCCCCACGGGTGGCAGGGTTCTACGAGCAGTACTTC.